These T cell receptor beta chains were read from a single sample in a study of blood T cell repertoires in COVID-19. Only in-frame clones appear in the TCRdb table, and some are missing; sequencing was by immunoSEQ multiplex PCR. The table includes 120,000 to 150,000 clones, roughly 85% detected once. Sequencing was carried out using peripheral blood. Source of these receptors: a human donor with acute or convalescent COVID-19. The donor label of this sample is uncertain. Each CDR3 is given with its conserved first and last residue. D genes are given only for firm matches. Rows may omit the clone size; those that give it use once, few, many or a size class.

j_gene: TRBJ1-1; d_gene: .; len: 15; abundance: .; v_gene: TRBV4-3; CDR3aa: CASSQGQVMNTEAFF; CDR3nt: TGCGCCAGCAGCCAGGGACAAGTAATGAACACTGAAGCTTTCTTT
j_gene: TRBJ1-2; d_gene: TRBD1; len: 14; abundance: .; v_gene: TRBV4-3; CDR3aa: CASSWAGGNYGYTF; CDR3nt: TGCGCCAGCAGCTGGGCAGGGGGTAACTATGGCTACACCTTC
j_gene: TRBJ1-5; d_gene: TRBD1; len: 15; abundance: .; v_gene: TRBV7-8; CDR3aa: CASSLGDRANQPQHF; CDR3nt: TGTGCCAGCAGCTTAGGGGACAGAGCAAATCAGCCCCAGCATTTT
j_gene: TRBJ1-5; d_gene: .; len: 14; abundance: .; v_gene: TRBV5-6; CDR3aa: CASSSRTVNQPQHF; CDR3nt: TGTGCCAGCAGCTCCCGGACTGTTAATCAGCCCCAGCATTTT
j_gene: TRBJ1-1; d_gene: .; len: 13; abundance: .; v_gene: TRBV7-3; CDR3aa: CASSLQVNTEAFF; CDR3nt: TGTGCCAGCAGCTTACAGGTGAACACTGAAGCTTTCTTT
j_gene: TRBJ2-7; d_gene: TRBD2; len: 14; abundance: .; v_gene: TRBV6-5; CDR3aa: CASRTSGGAHEQYF; CDR3nt: TGTGCCAGCAGGACTAGCGGGGGGGCCCACGAGCAGTACTTC
j_gene: TRBJ1-1; d_gene: .; len: 16; abundance: once; v_gene: TRBV11-2; CDR3aa: CASSLVRGDPNTEAFF; CDR3nt: TGTGCCAGCAGCTTAGTCCGGGGGGACCCGAACACTGAAGCTTTCTTT
j_gene: TRBJ1-3; d_gene: .; len: 11; abundance: .; v_gene: TRBV20-1; CDR3aa: CSAALGNTIYF; CDR3nt: TGCAGTGCTGCCCTAGGAAACACCATATATTTT
j_gene: TRBJ1-2; d_gene: TRBD1; len: 15; abundance: .; v_gene: TRBV18; CDR3aa: CASSPGTGGIYGYTF; CDR3nt: TGTGCCAGCTCACCTGGGACAGGGGGTATCTATGGCTACACCTTC
j_gene: TRBJ2-5; d_gene: .; len: 14; abundance: many; v_gene: TRBV18; CDR3aa: CASRRTGDQETQYF; CDR3nt: TGTGCCAGCAGACGCACGGGGGACCAAGAGACCCAGTACTTC
j_gene: TRBJ1-5; d_gene: TRBD1; len: 18; abundance: .; v_gene: TRBV6-6; CDR3aa: CASSQTPTGTGGRQPQHF; CDR3nt: TGTGCCAGCAGTCAAACCCCAACCGGGACAGGGGGAAGGCAGCCCCAGCATTTT
j_gene: TRBJ2-1; d_gene: .; len: 16; abundance: .; v_gene: TRBV27; CDR3aa: CASSFYYLSSYNEQFF; CDR3nt: TGTGCCAGCAGTTTTTATTACTTGAGCTCCTACAATGAGCAGTTCTTC
j_gene: TRBJ2-3; d_gene: TRBD2; len: 16; abundance: .; v_gene: TRBV28; CDR3aa: CASSPLAGLRTDTQYF; CDR3nt: TGTGCCAGCAGTCCGCTAGCGGGGCTTCGAACAGATACGCAGTATTTT
j_gene: TRBJ2-3; d_gene: .; len: 15; abundance: .; v_gene: TRBV5-1; CDR3aa: CASSLFGDSTDTQYF; CDR3nt: TGCGCCAGCAGCTTGTTCGGGGATAGCACAGATACGCAGTATTTT
j_gene: TRBJ2-7; d_gene: TRBD2; len: 16; abundance: .; v_gene: TRBV28; CDR3aa: CASSLGTSGAPYEQYF; CDR3nt: TGTGCCAGCAGTCTTGGGACTAGCGGGGCCCCCTACGAGCAGTACTTC
j_gene: TRBJ2-7; d_gene: TRBD1; len: 15; abundance: .; v_gene: TRBV5-8; CDR3aa: CASSSLDREPYEQYF; CDR3nt: TGTGCCAGCAGCTCCCTGGACAGGGAACCCTACGAGCAGTACTTC
j_gene: TRBJ1-6; d_gene: .; len: 15; abundance: .; v_gene: TRBV11-2; CDR3aa: CASSLEPGLGSPLHF; CDR3nt: TGTGCCAGCAGCTTAGAGCCGGGGTTGGGGTCACCCCTCCACTTT
j_gene: TRBJ1-5; d_gene: .; len: 13; abundance: .; v_gene: TRBV6-1; CDR3aa: CASSEYENQPQHF; CDR3nt: TGTGCCAGCAGTGAATACGAGAATCAGCCCCAGCATTTT
j_gene: TRBJ2-5; d_gene: .; len: 15; abundance: .; v_gene: TRBV5-1; CDR3aa: CASSVDGGGGETQYF; CDR3nt: TGCGCCAGCAGCGTGGACGGGGGAGGTGGAGAGACCCAGTACTTC
j_gene: TRBJ1-1; d_gene: TRBD1; len: 14; abundance: .; v_gene: TRBV6-5; CDR3aa: CASSLGQGLAEAFF; CDR3nt: TGTGCCAGCAGTTTAGGACAGGGTCTGGCAGAAGCTTTCTTT
j_gene: TRBJ2-7; d_gene: .; len: 13; abundance: .; v_gene: TRBV18; CDR3aa: CASSPTRPGEQYF; CDR3nt: TGTGCCAGCTCACCAACCAGGCCTGGCGAACAGTACTTC
j_gene: TRBJ2-2; d_gene: .; len: 15; abundance: .; v_gene: TRBV4-2; CDR3aa: CASSQDRERPGELFF; CDR3nt: TGTGCCAGCAGCCAAGATCGGGAGCGCCCCGGGGAGCTGTTTTTT
j_gene: TRBJ2-3; d_gene: .; len: 15; abundance: .; v_gene: TRBV7-2; CDR3aa: CASSLAHREPDTQYF; CDR3nt: TGTGCCAGCAGCTTAGCTCATCGGGAACCAGATACGCAGTATTTT
j_gene: TRBJ2-7; d_gene: TRBD2; len: 18; abundance: .; v_gene: TRBV15; CDR3aa: CATSRDFSGGSSSYEQYF; CDR3nt: TGTGCCACCAGCAGAGATTTTAGCGGGGGGTCGAGCTCCTACGAGCAGTACTTC
j_gene: TRBJ2-6; d_gene: .; len: 18; abundance: .; v_gene: TRBV27; CDR3aa: CASTPADVTRSGANVLTF; CDR3nt: TGTGCCAGCACCCCTGCGGATGTTACACGATCTGGGGCCAACGTCCTGACTTTC
j_gene: TRBJ1-2; d_gene: .; len: 16; abundance: .; v_gene: TRBV2; CDR3aa: CASTYQKHGEIYGYTF; CDR3nt: TGTGCCAGCACCTACCAAAAACACGGAGAGATCTATGGCTACACCTTC
j_gene: TRBJ2-1; d_gene: TRBD1; len: 14; abundance: .; v_gene: TRBV2; CDR3aa: CASRTGGAGNEQFF; CDR3nt: TGTGCCAGCCGAACAGGGGGCGCTGGGAATGAGCAGTTCTTC
j_gene: TRBJ2-7; d_gene: .; len: 11; abundance: .; v_gene: TRBV25-1; CDR3aa: CATRLSYEQYF; CDR3nt: TGTGCCACTAGGCTTTCCTACGAGCAGTACTTC
j_gene: TRBJ1-4; d_gene: TRBD1; len: 14; abundance: .; v_gene: TRBV10-3; CDR3aa: CAISAGTGAEKLFF; CDR3nt: TGTGCCATCAGTGCCGGGACAGGGGCGGAAAAACTGTTTTTT
j_gene: TRBJ1-1; d_gene: .; len: 13; abundance: .; v_gene: TRBV28; CDR3aa: CASSFSHPTEAFF; CDR3nt: TGTGCCAGCAGTTTTAGCCATCCGACTGAAGCTTTCTTT
j_gene: TRBJ1-5; d_gene: .; len: 15; abundance: .; v_gene: TRBV5-8; CDR3aa: CASSFNEGSNQPQHF; CDR3nt: TGTGCCAGCAGCTTTAACGAGGGTAGCAATCAGCCCCAGCATTTT
j_gene: TRBJ2-5; d_gene: TRBD2; len: 15; abundance: .; v_gene: TRBV5-1; CDR3aa: CASSPGTSGSETQYF; CDR3nt: TGCGCCAGCAGCCCAGGGACTAGCGGGAGTGAGACCCAGTACTTC
j_gene: TRBJ1-1; d_gene: .; len: 12; abundance: .; v_gene: TRBV6-5; CDR3aa: CAIQGGPTEAFF; CDR3nt: TGTGCCATACAGGGTGGTCCCACTGAAGCTTTCTTT
j_gene: TRBJ1-4; d_gene: .; len: 17; abundance: .; v_gene: TRBV10-3; CDR3aa: CAISEGIGVGTNEKLFF; CDR3nt: TGTGCCATCAGTGAAGGCATCGGGGTAGGAACTAATGAAAAACTGTTTTTT
j_gene: TRBJ2-1; d_gene: TRBD2; len: 16; abundance: .; v_gene: TRBV7-2; CDR3aa: CASSSRSGLAVNEQFF; CDR3nt: TGTGCCAGCAGTTCGAGGTCGGGACTAGCTGTTAATGAGCAGTTCTTC
j_gene: TRBJ1-2; d_gene: .; len: 13; abundance: .; v_gene: TRBV12-3/TRBV12-4; CDR3aa: CASSLDSSYGYTF; CDR3nt: TGTGCCAGCAGTTTAGACAGCTCCTATGGCTACACCTTC
j_gene: TRBJ1-2; d_gene: .; len: 17; abundance: .; v_gene: TRBV30; CDR3aa: CAWSVLGLPKSNYGYTF; CDR3nt: TGTGCCTGGAGTGTACTAGGCCTGCCGAAATCTAACTATGGCTACACCTTC
j_gene: TRBJ2-7; d_gene: TRBD1; len: 13; abundance: .; v_gene: TRBV30; CDR3aa: CAWADRGRYEQYF; CDR3nt: TGTGCCTGGGCTGACAGGGGAAGGTACGAGCAGTACTTC
j_gene: TRBJ1-1; d_gene: .; len: 14; abundance: few; v_gene: TRBV2; CDR3aa: CASSILSVDTEAFF; CDR3nt: TGTGCCAGCAGCATTTTGTCAGTGGACACTGAAGCTTTCTTT
j_gene: TRBJ2-5; d_gene: .; len: 14; abundance: .; v_gene: TRBV5-4; CDR3aa: CASSFASAGETQYF; CDR3nt: TGTGCCAGCAGCTTTGCCAGTGCGGGAGAGACCCAGTACTTC